The sequence of this T cell receptor beta chain was determined in a study of blood T cells in healthy people across ages. Turning to the study itself: In model experiments, template switching was able to capture about one barcoded beta molecule for every two T cells that were present.

With each sample, at least 6 micrograms of total RNA were extracted. Through a sample-barcoded 5' primer and a J-beta primer mix, a second PCR was run for roughly 6 to 11 cycles. MiXCR was run by TCRdb on the 5' RACE reads, yielding one entry per CDR3 protein. This sample has 1.2 million to 1.5 million distinct CDR3 sequences, with approximately 59% found just once. This CDR3 spans 12 amino acids. Trimming removed 1 base at V and 10 bases at J, with 11 bases between. The germline V gene encodes CDR1 MDHEN and CDR2 SYDVKM. This receptor was taken from a man aged 18 to 30 in good health. V is TRBV28 and J is TRBJ2-7, with D unresolved. Sequenced sample: blood. CDR3 loop: CASSLSMGYQYF. In DNA form, the CDR3 reads TGTGCCAGCAGTTTATCTATGGGGTATCAGTACTTC.